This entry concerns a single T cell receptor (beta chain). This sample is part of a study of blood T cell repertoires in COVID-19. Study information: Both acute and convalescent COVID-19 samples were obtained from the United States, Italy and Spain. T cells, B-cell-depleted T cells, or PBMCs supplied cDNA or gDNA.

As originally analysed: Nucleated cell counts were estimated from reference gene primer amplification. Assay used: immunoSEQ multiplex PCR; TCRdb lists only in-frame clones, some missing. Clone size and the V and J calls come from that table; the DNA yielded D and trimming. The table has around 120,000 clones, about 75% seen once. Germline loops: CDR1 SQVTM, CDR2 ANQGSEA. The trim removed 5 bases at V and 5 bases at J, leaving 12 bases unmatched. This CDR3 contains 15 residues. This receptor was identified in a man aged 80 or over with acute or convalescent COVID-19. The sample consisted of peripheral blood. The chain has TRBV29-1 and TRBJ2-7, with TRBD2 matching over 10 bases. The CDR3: CSVSGLAGDFNEQYF. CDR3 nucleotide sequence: TGCAGCGTTTCGGGCCTAGCGGGAGATTTCAACGAGCAGTACTTC.